The rows below give T cell receptor beta chains drawn from one sample of a study of long-term antiretroviral therapy in people with HIV. Method: immunoSEQ multiplex PCR; TCRdb's copy keeps in-frame clones and lacks some. The table records fewer than 30,000 clones, 88% of them present only once. Sequences were derived from unsorted PBMCs, sampled around 4.6 years after starting antiretroviral therapy. The receptors stem from a man under 40 with HIV. CDR3s include the opening cysteine and the closing phenylalanine or tryptophan.

>14|TRBV27
CASSLWAESDTQYF
>16|TRBV7-8
CASSLARAATTGELFF
>14|TRBV7-9
CASSLALETGEQFF
>13|TRBV23-1
CASPRDRSYEQYF
>15|TRBV5-6
CASSSGTPDTGELFF
>16|TRBV4-1
CASSPLPDIEGAEAFF
>12|TRBV12-5
CASGARYNEQFF
>16|TRBV27
CASSLYRDISNQPQHF
>15|TRBV6-6
CASTQPDSVAEKLFF
>17|TRBV19
CASSMVWRVPNTGELFF
>14|TRBV5-1
CASRAQNAANEQFF
>14|TRBV9
CASSVEGSGGGQFF
>15|TRBV19
CASRSRVGRPTEQFF
>15|TRBV6-6
CASSSKGRGVTEAFF
>13|TRBV30
CAWSANRQETQYF
>15|TRBV6-5
CASRARVGVINTIYF
>12|TRBV2
CASSVGQFGGHF
>16|TRBV4-2
CASSQYIAGGLDEQFF
>17|TRBV7-9
CASSYLGTSGIHNEQFF
>13|TRBV2
CASSENRGKTQYF